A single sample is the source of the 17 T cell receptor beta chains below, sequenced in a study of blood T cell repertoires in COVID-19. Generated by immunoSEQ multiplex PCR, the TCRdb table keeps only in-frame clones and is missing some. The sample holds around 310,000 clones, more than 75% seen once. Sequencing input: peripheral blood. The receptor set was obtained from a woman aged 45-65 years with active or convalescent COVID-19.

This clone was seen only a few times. The CDR3 sequence is CASSLNPRQGADGYTF. The CDR3 DNA reads as TGTGCCAGCAGCTTAAACCCACGACAGGGGGCGGATGGCTACACCTTC. V and J are TRBV7-2 and TRBJ1-2, with 10 bases aligning to TRBD1. V gave up 2 bases and J gave up 6 bases; unmatched junction bases: 9. Per germline, CDR1 SGHTA and CDR2 FQGNSA. This CDR3 is built from 16 residues. The entire variable domain, with the rest obtained from reference TRBV7-2 and TRBJ1-2, is as follows: GAGVSQSPSNKVTEKGKDVELRCDPISGHTALYWYRQSLGQGLEFLIYFQGNSAPDKSGLPSDRFSAERTGGSVSTLTIQRTQQEDSAVYLCASSLNPRQGADGYTFGSGTRLTVV.

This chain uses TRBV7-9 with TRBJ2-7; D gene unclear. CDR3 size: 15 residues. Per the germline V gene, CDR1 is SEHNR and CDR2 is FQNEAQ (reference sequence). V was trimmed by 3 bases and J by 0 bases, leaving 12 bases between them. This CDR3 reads CASSFSALSSYEQYF. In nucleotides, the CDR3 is TGTGCCAGCAGCTTTAGTGCCCTGTCCTCCTACGAGCAGTACTTC. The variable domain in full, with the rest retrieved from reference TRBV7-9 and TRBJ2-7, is DTGVSQNPRHKITKRGQNVTFRCDPISEHNRLYWYRQTLGQGPEFLTYFQNEAQLEKSRLLSDRFSAERPKGSFSTLEIQRTEQGDSAMYLCASSFSALSSYEQYFGPGTRLTVT.

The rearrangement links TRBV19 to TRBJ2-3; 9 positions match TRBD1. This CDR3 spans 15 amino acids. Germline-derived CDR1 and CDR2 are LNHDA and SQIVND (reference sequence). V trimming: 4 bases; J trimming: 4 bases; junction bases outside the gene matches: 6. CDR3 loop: CASSTGQGRADTQYF. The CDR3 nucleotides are TGTGCCAGTAGTACCGGACAGGGGCGGGCAGATACGCAGTATTTT.

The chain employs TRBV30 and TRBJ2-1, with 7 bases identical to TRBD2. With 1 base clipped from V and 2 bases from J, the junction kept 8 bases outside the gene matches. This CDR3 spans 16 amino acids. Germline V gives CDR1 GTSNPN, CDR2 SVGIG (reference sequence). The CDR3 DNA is TGTGCCTGGAGTGGATATGCGGGAGTTGCCTACAATGAGCAGTTCTTC. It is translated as CAWSGYAGVAYNEQFF.

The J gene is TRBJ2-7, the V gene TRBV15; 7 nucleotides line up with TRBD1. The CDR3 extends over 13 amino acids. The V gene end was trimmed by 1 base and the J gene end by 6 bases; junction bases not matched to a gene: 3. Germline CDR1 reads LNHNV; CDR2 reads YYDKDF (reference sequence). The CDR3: CATSRADRAEQYF. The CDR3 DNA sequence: TGTGCCACCAGCAGAGCAGACAGGGCCGAGCAGTACTTC.

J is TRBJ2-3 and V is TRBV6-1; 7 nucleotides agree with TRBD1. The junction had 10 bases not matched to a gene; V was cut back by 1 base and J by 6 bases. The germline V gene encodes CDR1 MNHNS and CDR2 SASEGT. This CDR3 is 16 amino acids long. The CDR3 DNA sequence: TGTGCCAGCAGTGAAGGGACAGGCGGGCGAGGGGATACGCAGTATTTT. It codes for CASSEGTGGRGDTQYF.

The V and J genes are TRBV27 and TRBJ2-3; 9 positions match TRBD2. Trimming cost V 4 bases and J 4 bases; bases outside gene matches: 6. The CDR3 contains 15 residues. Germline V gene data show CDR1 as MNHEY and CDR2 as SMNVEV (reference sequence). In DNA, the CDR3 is TGTGCCAGCAGTTCGGGCGGGAGGGCCTCAGATACGCAGTATTTT. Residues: CASSSGGRASDTQYF.

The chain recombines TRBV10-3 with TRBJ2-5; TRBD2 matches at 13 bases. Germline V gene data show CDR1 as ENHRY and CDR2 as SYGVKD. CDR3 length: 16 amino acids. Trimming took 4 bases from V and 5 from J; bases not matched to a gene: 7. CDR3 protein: CAISGTSGGATETQYF. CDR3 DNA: TGTGCCATCAGTGGCACTAGCGGGGGGGCTACGGAGACCCAGTACTTC.

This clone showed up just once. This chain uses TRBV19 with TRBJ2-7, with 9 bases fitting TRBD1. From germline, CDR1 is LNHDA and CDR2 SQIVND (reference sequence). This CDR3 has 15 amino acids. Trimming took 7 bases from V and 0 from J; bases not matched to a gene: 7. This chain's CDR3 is CASNKGTGSSYEQYF. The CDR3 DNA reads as TGTGCCAGTAATAAGGGGACAGGGAGCTCCTACGAGCAGTACTTC.

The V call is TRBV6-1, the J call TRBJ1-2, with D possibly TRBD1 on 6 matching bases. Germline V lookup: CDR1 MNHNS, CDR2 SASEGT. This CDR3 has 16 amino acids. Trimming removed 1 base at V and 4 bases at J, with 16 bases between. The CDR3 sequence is CASSEEGQGSFYGYTF. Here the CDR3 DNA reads TGTGCCAGCAGTGAAGAGGGGCAGGGGTCGTTCTATGGCTACACCTTC.

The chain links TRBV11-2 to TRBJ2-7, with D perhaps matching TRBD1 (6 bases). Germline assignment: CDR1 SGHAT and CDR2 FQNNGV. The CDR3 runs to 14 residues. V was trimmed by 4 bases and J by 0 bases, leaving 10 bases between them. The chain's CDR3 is CASSSLRGSYEQYF. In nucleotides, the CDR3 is TGTGCCAGCAGCTCCCTCAGGGGCTCCTACGAGCAGTACTTC.

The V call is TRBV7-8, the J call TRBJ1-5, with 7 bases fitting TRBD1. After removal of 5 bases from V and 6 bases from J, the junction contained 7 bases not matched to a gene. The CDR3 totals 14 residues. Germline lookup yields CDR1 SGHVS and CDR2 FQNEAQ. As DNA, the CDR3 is TGTGCCAGCAGCCGGACAGGAACTTTTCAGCCCCAGCATTTT. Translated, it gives CASSRTGTFQPQHF.

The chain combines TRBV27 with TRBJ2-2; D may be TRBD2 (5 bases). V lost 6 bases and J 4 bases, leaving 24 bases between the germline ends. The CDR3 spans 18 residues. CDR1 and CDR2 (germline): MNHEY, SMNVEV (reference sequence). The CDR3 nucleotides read TGTGCCAGCAGGACGAACCTGGGAGTAGGTCGTATCACCGGGGAGCTGTTTTTT. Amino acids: CASRTNLGVGRITGELFF.

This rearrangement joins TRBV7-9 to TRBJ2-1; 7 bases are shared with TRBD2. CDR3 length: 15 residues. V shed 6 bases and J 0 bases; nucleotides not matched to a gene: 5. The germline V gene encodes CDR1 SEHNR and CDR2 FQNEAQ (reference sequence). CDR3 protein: CASSLSGTSYNEQFF. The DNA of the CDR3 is TGTGCCAGCAGTCTCAGCGGGACCTCCTACAATGAGCAGTTCTTC.

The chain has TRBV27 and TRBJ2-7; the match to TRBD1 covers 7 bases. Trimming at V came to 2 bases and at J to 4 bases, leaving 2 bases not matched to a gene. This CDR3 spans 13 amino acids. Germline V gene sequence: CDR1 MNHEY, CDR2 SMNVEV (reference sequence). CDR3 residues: CASSLKGQYEQYF. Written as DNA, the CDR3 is TGTGCCAGCAGTTTAAAGGGACAGTACGAGCAGTACTTC.

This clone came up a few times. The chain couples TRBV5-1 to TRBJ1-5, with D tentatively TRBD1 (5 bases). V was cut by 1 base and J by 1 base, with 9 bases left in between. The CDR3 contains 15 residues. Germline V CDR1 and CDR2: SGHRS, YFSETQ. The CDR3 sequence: CASSLSGGSNQPQHF. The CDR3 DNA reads TGCGCCAGCAGCTTGTCGGGGGGGAGCAATCAGCCCCAGCATTTT.

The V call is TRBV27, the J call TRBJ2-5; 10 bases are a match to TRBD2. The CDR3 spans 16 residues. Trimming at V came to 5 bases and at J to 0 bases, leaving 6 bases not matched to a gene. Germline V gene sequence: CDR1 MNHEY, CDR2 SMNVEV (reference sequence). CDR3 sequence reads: CASSLTSGTYQETQYF. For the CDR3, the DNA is TGTGCCAGCAGTCTTACTAGCGGGACGTACCAAGAGACCCAGTACTTC.